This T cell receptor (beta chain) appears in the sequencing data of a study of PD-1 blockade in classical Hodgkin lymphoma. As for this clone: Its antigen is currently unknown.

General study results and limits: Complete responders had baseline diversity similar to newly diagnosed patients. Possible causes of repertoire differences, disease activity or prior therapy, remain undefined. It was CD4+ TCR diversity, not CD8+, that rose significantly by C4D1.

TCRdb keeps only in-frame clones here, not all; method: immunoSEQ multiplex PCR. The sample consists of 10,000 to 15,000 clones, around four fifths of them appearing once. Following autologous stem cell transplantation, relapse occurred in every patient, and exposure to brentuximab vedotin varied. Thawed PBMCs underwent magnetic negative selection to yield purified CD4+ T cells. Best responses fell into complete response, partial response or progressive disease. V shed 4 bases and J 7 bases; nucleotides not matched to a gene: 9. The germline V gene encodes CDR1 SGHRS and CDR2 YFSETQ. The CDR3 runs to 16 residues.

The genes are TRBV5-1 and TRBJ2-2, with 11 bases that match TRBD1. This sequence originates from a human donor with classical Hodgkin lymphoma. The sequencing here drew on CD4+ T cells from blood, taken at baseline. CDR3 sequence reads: CASSRWTGGQGGELFF. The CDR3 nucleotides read TGCGCCAGCAGCCGATGGACAGGGGGCCAAGGCGGGGAGCTGTTTTTT.